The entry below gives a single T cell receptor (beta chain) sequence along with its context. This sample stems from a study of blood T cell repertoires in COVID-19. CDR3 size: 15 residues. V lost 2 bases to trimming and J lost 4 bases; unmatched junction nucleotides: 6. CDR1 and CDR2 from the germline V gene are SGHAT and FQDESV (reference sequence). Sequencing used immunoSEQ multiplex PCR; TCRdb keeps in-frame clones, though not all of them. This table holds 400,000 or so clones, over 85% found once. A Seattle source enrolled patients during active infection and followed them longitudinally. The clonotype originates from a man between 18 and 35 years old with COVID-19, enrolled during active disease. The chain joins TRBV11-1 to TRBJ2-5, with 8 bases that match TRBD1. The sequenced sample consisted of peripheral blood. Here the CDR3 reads CASSLLGQGGETQYF. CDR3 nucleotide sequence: TGTGCCAGCAGCTTATTAGGACAGGGTGGAGAGACCCAGTACTTC.